This T cell receptor beta chain originates from a study of T cell responses to AZD1222 COVID-19 vaccine. Assay used: immunoSEQ multiplex PCR; TCRdb lists only in-frame clones, some missing. The sample lists around 65,000 clones, about four fifths occurring once. CDR1 is WSHSY, CDR2 SAAADI, per germline. The CDR3 length is 11 residues. V lost 1 base and J lost 3, with 1 base in between. Only a few counts were recorded for this clone. The sequencing used peripheral blood, collected 28 days after the second AZD1222 dose. The V call is TRBV10-2, the J call TRBJ2-7; D call uncertain. The receptor was isolated from an adult who received the AZD1222 COVID-19 vaccine. Written as DNA, the CDR3 is TGCGCCAGCAGTGAGTACTACGAGCAGTACTTC. This translates into CASSEYYEQYF.